Listed here are 2 T cell receptor beta chains from one sample, sequenced in a study of cytomegalovirus exposure and HLA in healthy donors. The PCR made use of 60 Vbeta and 13 Jbeta primers. Only in-frame clones appear in the TCRdb table, and some are missing; sequencing was by immunoSEQ multiplex PCR. The table records approximately 180,000 clones, 85% to 90% of them present only once. Sequenced material: PBMCs. Receptor source: a woman younger than 30 in good health and CMV-seronegative.

This chain joins TRBV9 and TRBJ2-1; the D gene is possibly TRBD2 (5 bases). The germline V gene has CDR1 SGDLS and CDR2 YYNGEE. The ends were cut back, 0 bases at V and 5 bases at J, with 15 bases in the middle. The CDR3 runs to 16 residues. The CDR3 sequence is CASSVVHPTSNNEQFF. As DNA, the CDR3 is TGTGCCAGCAGCGTAGTACATCCAACTAGTAACAATGAGCAGTTCTTC. Complete variable domain (other parts from reference TRBV9 and TRBJ2-1): DSGVTQTPKHLITATGQRVTLRCSPRSGDLSVYWYQQSLDQGLQFLIQYYNGEERAKGNILERFSAQQFPDLHSELNLSSLELGDSALYFCASSVVHPTSNNEQFFGPGTRLTVL.

V usage is TRBV11-1 and J usage is TRBJ2-2, with TRBD2 matching 11 bases. Germline loops: CDR1 SGHAT, CDR2 FQDESV (reference sequence). With 3 bases clipped from V and 4 bases from J, the junction kept 4 bases outside the gene matches. This CDR3 region has 16 residues. The CDR3: CASSLPGLAGTGELFF. CDR3 nucleotide sequence: TGTGCCAGCAGCTTGCCAGGACTAGCGGGCACCGGGGAGCTGTTTTTT. The complete variable domain, with remaining parts taken from reference TRBV11-1 and TRBJ2-2, reads EAEVAQSPRYKITEKSQAVAFWCDPISGHATLYWYRQILGQGPELLVQFQDESVVDDSQLPKDRFSAERLKGVDSTLKIQPAELGDSAMYLCASSLPGLAGTGELFFGEGSRLTVL.